The rows below give T cell receptor beta chains drawn from one sample of a study of B cell selection in AIRE deficiency. Method: immunoSEQ multiplex PCR; TCRdb's copy keeps in-frame clones and lacks some. Among approximately 24,000 clones listed, around 96% were seen once. Sequenced material: CD4+CD127+ conventional T cells sorted from PBMCs. Receptor source: a human donor in good health. Both conserved end residues are part of each CDR3. D genes are given only for firm matches. The size of a clone is reported for some rows only, either as once, few or many, or as a class for expanded clones.

J	length	size	V	D	DNA	CDR3
TRBJ2-7	16	NA	TRBV7-9	NA	TGTGCCAGCAGCGGGCCTCCGGGACTCACGGACTACGAGCAGTACTTC	CASSGPPGLTDYEQYF
TRBJ2-1	15	NA	TRBV18	TRBD1	TGTGCCAGCTCACCGCTAGGACAGGGGGGAAATGAGCAGTTCTTC	CASSPLGQGGNEQFF
TRBJ2-7	14	once	TRBV29-1	TRBD1	TGCAGCGGGGGCCGGGACAGGGGGACCTACGAGCAGTACTTC	CSGGRDRGTYEQYF
TRBJ1-3	15	NA	TRBV19	TRBD1	TGTGCCAGTAGTATTGGTGGGACAGGGGGTAACACCATATATTTT	CASSIGGTGGNTIYF
TRBJ2-7	14	NA	TRBV29-1	NA	TGCAGCGTTCCTAACCAGGACGGAACCTACGAGCAGTACTTC	CSVPNQDGTYEQYF
TRBJ2-1	15	NA	TRBV10-3	TRBD2	TGTGCCATCAGTGCATCTAGCGGGTCTACTGCGGAGCAGTTCTTC	CAISASSGSTAEQFF
TRBJ1-3	16	NA	TRBV7-8	NA	TGTGCCAGCAGCTTAAAGGGCGGGGGGGAAGGAAACACCATATATTTT	CASSLKGGGEGNTIYF
TRBJ2-7	16	NA	TRBV6-5	TRBD2	TGTGCCAGCAGTTACTCGTCACTAGCGGGGAAATACGAGCAGTACTTC	CASSYSSLAGKYEQYF
TRBJ2-3	13	NA	TRBV6-5	NA	TGTGCCAGCAAGGGACACGGCACAGATACGCAGTATTTT	CASKGHGTDTQYF
TRBJ1-1	13	NA	TRBV2	NA	TGTGCCAGCAACAGTTACCTTAACACTGAAGCTTTCTTT	CASNSYLNTEAFF
TRBJ2-3	14	NA	TRBV5-1	NA	TGCGCCAGCAGCTTGGGACTAGGAACAGATACGCAGTATTTT	CASSLGLGTDTQYF
TRBJ2-4	13	NA	TRBV6-5	NA	TGTGCCAGCAGTTTGAACCTTGGGTACATTCAGTACTTC	CASSLNLGYIQYF
TRBJ2-3	14	NA	TRBV2	NA	TGTGCCAGCACCGGGGACCTAGGGGGTGATACGCAGTATTTT	CASTGDLGGDTQYF
TRBJ2-3	13	once	TRBV28	TRBD2	TGTGCCAGTGGGACTAGCGGCACAGATACGCAGTATTTT	CASGTSGTDTQYF
TRBJ1-4	15	NA	TRBV28	NA	TGTGCCAGCAGTTTATTCGGGGCCCTTAATGAAAAACTGTTTTTT	CASSLFGALNEKLFF
TRBJ2-3	16	once	TRBV11-3	TRBD2	TGTGCCAGCAGCTCGGGGACTAGCGGGGCGAGGGATACGCAGTATTTT	CASSSGTSGARDTQYF
TRBJ1-1	13	NA	TRBV19	TRBD1	TGTGCCAGTAACAGGGGGATTTACACTGAAGCTTTCTTT	CASNRGIYTEAFF
TRBJ2-2	15	NA	TRBV5-1	NA	TGCGCCAGCAGCCTCCAGGACGGGAACACCGGGGAGCTGTTTTTT	CASSLQDGNTGELFF
TRBJ2-3	15	NA	TRBV5-1	NA	TGCGCCAGCAGCTTGGGTCCCCGATCCGCAGATACGCAGTATTTT	CASSLGPRSADTQYF
TRBJ2-7	15	NA	TRBV6-5	NA	TGTGCCAGCAGTTACTCGAACAGGAGATCCTACGAGCAGTACTTC	CASSYSNRRSYEQYF
TRBJ1-3	16	once	TRBV12-5	NA	TGTGCTAGTGGTTTGGATCACAGGGTTTATGGAAACACCATATATTTT	CASGLDHRVYGNTIYF
TRBJ2-3	15	NA	TRBV9	TRBD2	TGTGCCAGCAGCCCGTGGACTAGCGGGGGGGATACGCAGTATTTT	CASSPWTSGGDTQYF
TRBJ2-7	14	NA	TRBV7-2	NA	TGTGCCAGCAGATCCAAGGGGAGCTCCTACGAGCAGTACTTC	CASRSKGSSYEQYF
TRBJ2-2	14	once	TRBV27	NA	TGTGCCAGCAGTTTAGGGGTATTTACCGGGGAGCTGTTTTTT	CASSLGVFTGELFF
TRBJ2-2	16	NA	TRBV7-9	NA	TGTGCCAGCAGCTCCCCTCCCGGGGCGGCCAGCGGGGAGCTGTTTTTT	CASSSPPGAASGELFF
TRBJ2-1	15	NA	TRBV5-1	TRBD1	TGCGCCAGCAGCCTGGGACAGGGGCGGAATAATGAGCAGTTCTTC	CASSLGQGRNNEQFF
TRBJ2-3	11	NA	TRBV19	NA	TGTGCCAGTAGTTTCTCGGATACGCAGTATTTT	CASSFSDTQYF
TRBJ2-7	14	NA	TRBV10-2	TRBD1	TGCGCCAGCAGTCCTTCGACAGGGTTGTACGAGCAGTACTTC	CASSPSTGLYEQYF
TRBJ1-3	15	NA	TRBV7-9	NA	TGTGCCAGCAGCCCATCCGGGACGGAGGGAAACACCATATATTTT	CASSPSGTEGNTIYF
TRBJ1-5	13	NA	TRBV18	NA	TGTGCCAGCTCGCCTTCGGAGGGTCAGCCCCAGCATTTT	CASSPSEGQPQHF
TRBJ1-1	15	NA	TRBV15	NA	TGTGCCACCAGCAGAGGTGACCGAGTGAACACTGAAGCTTTCTTT	CATSRGDRVNTEAFF
TRBJ2-7	16	NA	TRBV25-1	TRBD2	TGTGCCAGCAGTGAATATAAGCGGGGAATCTCCTACGAGCAGTACTTC	CASSEYKRGISYEQYF
TRBJ2-7	12	NA	TRBV6-5	NA	TGTGCCAGCAGTTTACAGGGCGACGAGCAGTACTTC	CASSLQGDEQYF
TRBJ1-1	16	NA	TRBV5-3	NA	TGTGCCAGAAGCTTGGCCACGGACAGCGAGAACACTGAAGCTTTCTTT	CARSLATDSENTEAFF
TRBJ1-2	13	once	TRBV18	NA	TGTGCCAGCTCACCCGGAGGGGAATATGGCTACACCTTC	CASSPGGEYGYTF
TRBJ1-3	15	NA	TRBV7-9	NA	TGTGCCAGCAGCCCACTGGGGAGCTCTGGAAACACCATATATTTT	CASSPLGSSGNTIYF
TRBJ2-1	17	NA	TRBV5-6	TRBD2	TGTGCCAGCAGCTTAGGCCTAGCGGGGGGCGCCTACAATGAGCAGTTCTTC	CASSLGLAGGAYNEQFF
TRBJ2-3	16	NA	TRBV5-6	TRBD2	TGTGCCAGCAGCTCCGGACTAGCGCGTAGCACAGATACGCAGTATTTT	CASSSGLARSTDTQYF
TRBJ2-2	15	NA	TRBV7-7	NA	TGTGCCAGCAGCGCCACGGGAAAGAACACCGGGGAGCTGTTTTTT	CASSATGKNTGELFF
TRBJ2-7	13	NA	TRBV7-2	NA	TGTGCCAGCAGCCAGGATGACTCATACGAGCAGTACTTC	CASSQDDSYEQYF
TRBJ1-2	17	NA	TRBV5-6	NA	TGTGCCAGCAGCTTCCCCTCGGTGGGGCGTCGAACCTATGGCTACACCTTC	CASSFPSVGRRTYGYTF
TRBJ2-7	19	NA	TRBV7-6	TRBD1	TGTGCCAGCAGCTTACAGGCACACACACAGGGGGCCGGCTCCTACGAGCAGTACTTC	CASSLQAHTQGAGSYEQYF
TRBJ2-7	15	NA	TRBV7-9	TRBD2	TGTGCCAGCAGCCGGACTAGCGGGGGGGCGGATGAGCAGTACTTC	CASSRTSGGADEQYF
TRBJ2-7	14	once	TRBV29-1	NA	TGCAGCGTAGGGGACACCGCTCTAACCTACGAGCAGTACTTC	CSVGDTALTYEQYF
TRBJ1-2	14	NA	TRBV29-1	NA	TGCAGCGTTGATTCGGGGGGGCAGTCCTCTGGCTACACCTTC	CSVDSGGQSSGYTF
TRBJ1-2	15	NA	TRBV19	TRBD1	TGTGCCAGTACCCGGACAGGGCCCACTAACTATGGCTACACCTTC	CASTRTGPTNYGYTF
TRBJ2-5	15	few	TRBV29-1	TRBD1	TGCAGCGTGCTGCGACAGGGGAAGGCCCAAGAGACCCAGTACTTC	CSVLRQGKAQETQYF
TRBJ2-3	16	once	TRBV4-1	NA	TGCGCCAGCAGCCAAGCCCGACGAGCTAGTGCGGATACGCAGTATTTT	CASSQARRASADTQYF